The 24 T cell receptor beta chains below were found in one sample sequenced in a study of OX40 agonist ivuxolimab in advanced cancers. The assay was immunoSEQ multiplex PCR, and TCRdb's table has in-frame clones only and misses some. Among 40,000 to 55,000 clones, 80% to 90% were seen once, and the ten largest hold around 2.1%. Source: CD4+ or CD8+ T cells sorted from blood, taken in a trial of the OX40 agonist ivuxolimab. These receptors were obtained from an adult with an advanced solid tumor such as melanoma, head and neck, liver or kidney cancer.

The chain couples TRBV30 to TRBJ2-6; D tentatively fits TRBD1 or TRBD2 (5 bases each). V was clipped by 4 bases and J by 0 bases, with 16 bases between them. The CDR3 totals 17 residues. Germline V CDR1 and CDR2: GTSNPN, SVGIG (reference sequence). The CDR3 DNA reads TGTGCCTGGACCCCGGGACCTTCCCTCTCTGGGGCCAACGTCCTGACTTTC. This codes for CAWTPGPSLSGANVLTF.

CDR3 amino acids: CASSVSGSGNTIYF. Written as DNA, the CDR3 is TGTGCCAGCAGCGTAAGCGGCTCTGGAAACACCATATATTTT. The chain combines TRBV9 with TRBJ1-3; D remains ambiguous. Germline lookup yields CDR1 SGDLS and CDR2 YYNGEE. V lost 1 base to trimming and J lost 0 bases, with 5 bases between them. The CDR3 sequence is 14 residues long.

V is TRBV25-1 and J is TRBJ2-1; 9 bases fit TRBD2. The V and J ends lost 3 bases and 7 bases, in that order; junction bases with no gene match: 7. Germline CDR1 and CDR2: MGHDK and SYGVNS. CDR3 length: 15 amino acids. The CDR3 is CASSELAGSRNEQFF. CDR3 sequence (DNA): TGTGCCAGCAGTGAGCTAGCGGGAAGTAGGAATGAGCAGTTCTTC.

In its sample, this clone was seen a few times. The sample contains more than one DNA sequence encoding this CDR3. The J gene is TRBJ1-1, the V gene TRBV6-5, with D possibly matching TRBD1 (5 bases). The CDR3 runs 14 residues. Germline CDR1 is MNHEY and CDR2 is SVGAGI. The ends were cut back, 6 bases at V and 3 bases at J, with 14 bases in the middle. In nucleotides, the CDR3 is TGTGCCAGCAGACCCAGGGCTCTCCACACTGAAGCTTTCTTT. Protein sequence: CASRPRALHTEAFF.

This clone was observed a single time. The chain couples TRBV19 to TRBJ2-3, with TRBD2 matching 14 bases. Germline V CDR1 and CDR2: LNHDA, SQIVND (reference sequence). The junction had 2 bases not matched to a gene; V was cut back by 4 bases and J by 5 bases. There are 15 residues in the CDR3. CDR3 DNA sequence: TGTGCCAGTAGTAGACTAGCGGGGGGGCGAGATACGCAGTATTTT. Translated: CASSRLAGGRDTQYF.

This chain connects TRBV7-3 to TRBJ2-1, with D unclear. The V and J ends lost 1 base and 6 bases respectively, with 7 bases between them. The CDR3 sequence is 13 residues long. Germline loops: CDR1 SGHTA, CDR2 FQGTGA. In DNA form, the CDR3 reads TGTGCCAGCAGCTTAAGTCGCCTCAATGAGCAGTTCTTC. Translated, it gives CASSLSRLNEQFF.

The chain links TRBV28 to TRBJ2-5, with D unresolved. The CDR3 extends over 13 amino acids. Germline V gene lookup returns CDR1 MDHEN and CDR2 SYDVKM. V was clipped by 1 base and J by 4 bases, with 7 bases between them. The CDR3 DNA follows: TGTGCCAGCAGTTTATTCCTAGGAGAGACCCAGTACTTC. Protein: CASSLFLGETQYF.

V usage is TRBV5-1 and J usage is TRBJ1-3; a weak D match, TRBD1 (5 bases). Germline CDR1 SGHRS, CDR2 YFSETQ. V lost 4 bases to trimming and J lost 8 bases, with 13 bases between them. This CDR3 has 13 amino acids. CDR3 nucleotide sequence: TGCGCCAGCAGCGCCGACACGGGGGACACCATATATTTT. This codes for CASSADTGDTIYF. Complete variable domain (other parts from reference TRBV5-1 and TRBJ1-3): KAGVTQTPRYLIKTRGQQVTLSCSPISGHRSVSWYQQTPGQGLQFLFEYFSETQRNKGNFPGRFSGRQFSNSRSEMNVSTLELGDSALYLCASSADTGDTIYFGEGSWLTVV.

V usage is TRBV2 and J usage is TRBJ1-5; D possibly corresponds to TRBD1 (6 bases). The CDR3 consists of 16 residues. Germline V lookup: CDR1 SNHLY, CDR2 FYNNEI. Trimming pared 3 bases from V and 5 bases from J, leaving 17 bases between. CDR3 region: CASSDARGGMDQPQHF. As DNA, the CDR3 is TGTGCCAGCAGTGATGCCAGGGGAGGTATGGATCAGCCCCAGCATTTT.

The V and J genes are TRBV10-1 and TRBJ2-2, with D unresolved. The germline CDR1 and CDR2 sequences are WNHNN and SYGVQD (reference sequence). CDR3 size: 13 residues. The V gene lost 3 bases and the J gene lost 7 bases, with 9 bases spanning the gap. CDR3 DNA: TGCGCCAGCAGTGAACTGCCTATCGGGGAGCTGTTTTTT. Residues: CASSELPIGELFF.

A note on this clone: At one of its ends the junction is not consistent with the germline gene, which may arise from a read error. J is TRBJ2-3 and V is TRBV7-7, with 11 positions matching TRBD2. The CDR3 spans 17 residues. CDR1 and CDR2 from the germline V gene are SSHAT and FNYEAQ (reference sequence). Written as DNA, the CDR3 is TGTGCTAGCACCCCGACCCTAGCGGGAGGAACCGCAGATACGCAGTATTTT. This gives the protein CASTPTLAGGTADTQYF.

The V call is TRBV7-3, the J call TRBJ2-1; D is ambiguous. Germline V gives CDR1 SGHTA, CDR2 FQGTGA. Between the trimmed V and J ends, which lost 2 bases and 6 bases, there was a span of 8 bases. The CDR3 is 13 residues long. CDR3 sequence (DNA): TGTGCCAGCAGCTTATTGATAAGCAATGAGCAGTTCTTC. This encodes CASSLLISNEQFF.

CDR3 sequence (DNA): TGCGCCAGCAGCCCTGGACGTAAAGCAGATACGCAGTATTTT. This translates into CASSPGRKADTQYF. The chain employs TRBV5-1 and TRBJ2-3; D remains unclear. The length of the CDR3 is 14 residues. Germline V CDR1 and CDR2: SGHRS, YFSETQ. V lost 4 bases, J lost 4 bases, and 13 bases lay in between. Variable domain in full (rest from reference TRBV5-1 and TRBJ2-3): KAGVTQTPRYLIKTRGQQVTLSCSPISGHRSVSWYQQTPGQGLQFLFEYFSETQRNKGNFPGRFSGRQFSNSRSEMNVSTLELGDSALYLCASSPGRKADTQYFGPGTRLTVL.

V is TRBV5-6 and J is TRBJ2-1, with D uncertain. The CDR3 loop spans 15 amino acids. Trimming took off 2 bases at V and 0 bases at J, with 9 bases between the two ends. From germline, CDR1 is SGHDT and CDR2 YYEEEE. The CDR3 nucleotides read TGTGCCAGCAGCTTCAGGCAGAGCTCCTACAATGAGCAGTTCTTC. This encodes CASSFRQSSYNEQFF.

This clone showed up just once. The rearrangement uses TRBV7-9 and TRBJ2-7; 12 nucleotides line up with TRBD1. CDR3 length equals 15 residues. The V gene end was trimmed by 4 bases and the J gene end by 5 bases; junction bases not matched to a gene: 6. Germline values: CDR1 SEHNR, CDR2 FQNEAQ (reference sequence). The CDR3 here is CASSWRGQGADEQYF. The DNA of the CDR3 is TGTGCCAGCAGCTGGAGGGGACAGGGGGCCGACGAGCAGTACTTC.

The chain employs TRBV21-1 and TRBJ1-5; the DNA was not compared with TRBD1, the D call given in the table. TRBV21-1 is described as a pseudogene. This CDR3 region has 16 residues. The CDR3 DNA reads as TGTGCCAGCAGCCCCGCGACAGGGGGGGACAATCAGCCCCAGCATTTT. It specifies CASSPATGGDNQPQHF.

V gene TRBV28 combines with J gene TRBJ1-3; D is uncertain. CDR1 and CDR2 from the germline V gene are MDHEN and SYDVKM. The CDR3 has 15 residues. Trimming stripped 6 bases from V and 4 bases from J, with 16 bases between. CDR3 sequence reads: CASSPVGLAGNTIYF. CDR3 coding DNA: TGTGCCAGCAGCCCCGTGGGGTTAGCAGGAAACACCATATATTTT. The whole variable domain, remainder taken from reference TRBV28 and TRBJ1-3, is DVKVTQSSRYLVKRTGEKVFLECVQDMDHENMFWYRQDPGLGLRLIYFSYDVKMKEKGDIPEGYSVSREKKERFSLILESASTNQTSMYLCASSPVGLAGNTIYFGEGSWLTVV.

This clone was seen only a few times. The chain recombines TRBV7-9 with TRBJ2-5; D uncertain. The CDR3 is 12 residues long. The V end was cut by 3 bases, the J end by 0 bases, with 2 bases between. The germline CDR1 and CDR2 sequences are SEHNR and FQNEAQ (reference sequence). CDR3 DNA: TGTGCCAGCAGCTTTTACCAAGAGACCCAGTACTTC. Amino acids: CASSFYQETQYF.

This chain joins TRBV7-9 and TRBJ1-2; tentatively, D is TRBD1 (6 bases). This CDR3 has 19 amino acids. Trimming shortened V by 5 bases and J by 1 base, and 26 bases separated the two germline ends. Germline-derived CDR1 and CDR2 are SEHNR and FQNEAQ (reference sequence). The CDR3 nucleotides are TGTGCCAGCAGCCGCCGGGGGGGCCTCGCGCGCTTCCTTAACTATGGCTACACCTTC. This sequence encodes CASSRRGGLARFLNYGYTF.

The chain links TRBV14 to TRBJ1-2; tentatively, D is TRBD1 (6 bases). This CDR3 is built from 14 residues. Germline V CDR1 and CDR2: SGHDN, FVKESK. The germline V and J ends were trimmed by 0 bases and 5 bases, with 10 bases remaining between them. In DNA form, the CDR3 reads TGTGCCAGCAGCCAAGATATTAGGGGGTATGGCTACACCTTC. Protein: CASSQDIRGYGYTF.

The chain combines TRBV9 with TRBJ2-5, with D possibly TRBD2 on 5 matching bases. Germline-derived CDR1 and CDR2 are SGDLS and YYNGEE. V gave up 7 bases and J gave up 2 bases, with 12 bases separating them. This CDR3 region has 13 residues. The DNA for the CDR3 is TGTGCCAGCCAGCTAGCTCCACAAGAGACCCAGTACTTC. Its protein is CASQLAPQETQYF.

The J gene is TRBJ1-1, the V gene TRBV16; D not certain. Trimming stripped 3 bases from V and 6 bases from J, with 17 bases between. The CDR3 is made up of 15 amino acids. Germline V gene lookup returns CDR1 KGHSY and CDR2 FQNENV. This CDR3 reads CASSQAPDVWAEAFF. The CDR3 DNA is TGTGCCAGCAGCCAGGCGCCCGACGTATGGGCTGAAGCTTTCTTT.

CDR3 sequence (DNA): TGTGCCTGGAGTGTTCATACCGCGAACACCGGGGAGCTGTTTTTT. It encodes CAWSVHTANTGELFF. The V gene is TRBV30, the J gene TRBJ2-2; D is unclear. The germline V and J ends were trimmed by 0 bases and 0 bases, with 8 bases remaining between them. The CDR3 is 15 residues long. In germline, CDR1 is GTSNPN, CDR2 SVGIG (reference sequence).

V usage is TRBV14 and J usage is TRBJ2-6; TRBD1 agrees at 8 bases. V lost 1 base to trimming and J lost 0 bases; unmatched junction nucleotides: 8. The CDR3 runs to 19 residues. The germline CDR1 and CDR2 sequences are SGHDN and FVKESK. As DNA, the CDR3 is TGTGCCAGCAGCCAAGGAAGGTGGACAGGGAGCTCTGGGGCCAACGTCCTGACTTTC. Translated: CASSQGRWTGSSGANVLTF.